The 24 T cell receptor beta chains given below trace back to one sample, sequenced in a study of cytomegalovirus exposure and HLA in healthy donors. Clones were sequenced by immunoSEQ multiplex PCR, and TCRdb holds only the in-frame ones, with some missing. The data show approximately 46,000 clones, roughly 93% seen once. Material: PBMCs. These receptors were taken from a woman younger than 30 in good health and CMV-seronegative.

The V gene is TRBV4-1, the J gene TRBJ1-5; D unclear. The germline V gene encodes CDR1 MGHRA and CDR2 YSYEKL. The V and J ends lost 1 base and 6 bases respectively, with 13 bases between them. This CDR3 is 15 amino acids long. The CDR3 DNA follows: TGCGCCAGCAGCCAAGGCTACTTGGGAGTTCAGCCCCAGCATTTT. This gives the protein CASSQGYLGVQPQHF.

The CDR3 coding sequence is TGTGCCAGCAGCTTAGGACTAGCGGCCAACCAAGAGACCCAGTACTTC. Translation gives CASSLGLAANQETQYF. The rearrangement joins TRBV9 to TRBJ2-5, with TRBD2 identical over 10 bases. Germline V gene data show CDR1 as SGDLS and CDR2 as YYNGEE. The CDR3 extends over 16 amino acids. Trimming took 4 bases from V and 0 from J; bases not matched to a gene: 6.

The chain joins TRBV5-1 to TRBJ2-7, with 13 bases identical to TRBD2. This CDR3 has 17 amino acids. Unmatched junction bases numbered 9, after V lost 4 bases and J lost 2 bases. Germline CDR1 SGHRS, CDR2 YFSETQ. The CDR3 sequence is CASSPGLLAGGTYEQYF. CDR3 bases: TGCGCCAGCAGCCCCGGACTACTAGCGGGGGGGACCTACGAGCAGTACTTC. The whole variable domain, remainder taken from reference TRBV5-1 and TRBJ2-7, is KAGVTQTPRYLIKTRGQQVTLSCSPISGHRSVSWYQQTPGQGLQFLFEYFSETQRNKGNFPGRFSGRQFSNSRSEMNVSTLELGDSALYLCASSPGLLAGGTYEQYFGPGTRLTVT.

J is TRBJ1-1 and V is TRBV11-2; the D is unclear. Germline CDR1 and CDR2: SGHAT and FQNNGV. Deletions cut 1 base from V and 10 bases from J, with 16 bases between. The CDR3 is 14 residues long. CDR3 sequence: CASSLVSFGVPAFF. The CDR3 nucleotides are TGTGCCAGCAGCTTAGTTTCATTCGGGGTCCCAGCTTTCTTT.

V usage is TRBV30 and J usage is TRBJ2-1; 9 bases align to TRBD2. J lost 6 bases, V lost 1 base, and 10 bases had no gene match. Germline assignment: CDR1 GTSNPN and CDR2 SVGIG (reference sequence). The CDR3 covers 16 residues. The CDR3 region is CAWSGLASGTLNEQFF. CDR3 coding DNA: TGTGCCTGGAGTGGCCTGGCTAGCGGGACCCTCAATGAGCAGTTCTTC.

This clone came up once. The DNA for the CDR3 is TGTGCCAGCAGTGAACTAAACGTGCGGGAGGGCCTCTCAGATACGCAGTATTTT. Translation: CASSELNVREGLSDTQYF. The chain has TRBV27 and TRBJ2-3; 9 bases map to TRBD2. This CDR3 contains 18 residues. The trim removed 5 bases at V and 4 bases at J, leaving 16 bases unmatched. From germline, CDR1 is MNHEY and CDR2 SMNVEV (reference sequence).

V and J are TRBV19 and TRBJ2-1, with unresolved D. Between the trimmed V and J ends, which lost 1 base and 0 bases, there was a span of 7 bases. The CDR3 is 15 amino acids. CDR1 and CDR2 (germline): LNHDA, SQIVND (reference sequence). CDR3 sequence (DNA): TGTGCCAGTAGTATAGTTTACAGCTCCTACAATGAGCAGTTCTTC. It specifies CASSIVYSSYNEQFF.

The table lists this clone with a count of one. The DNA of the CDR3 is TGTGCCAGCAGAGTAGGGGACAGGGCGAGCTACGAGCAGTACTTC. Translated, it gives CASRVGDRASYEQYF. The rearrangement uses TRBV6-1 and TRBJ2-7; 9 positions agree with TRBD1. This CDR3 spans 15 amino acids. J was trimmed by 3 bases and V by 6 bases; bases with no gene match: 9. Germline CDR1 MNHNS, CDR2 SASEGT.

The rearrangement joins TRBV7-9 to TRBJ1-1; 10 nucleotides align to TRBD1. In germline, CDR1 is SEHNR, CDR2 FQNEAQ (reference sequence). This CDR3 contains 16 residues. V lost 6 bases to trimming and J lost 5 bases; unmatched junction nucleotides: 12. This CDR3 is CASSPARTGGGTEAFF. The CDR3 region has the DNA TGTGCCAGCAGTCCCGCCAGGACAGGGGGGGGAACTGAAGCTTTCTTT.

DNA of the CDR3: TGCGCCAGCAGCCCAGGACAGGGGGCGTTATCTAATGAAAAACTGTTTTTT. Its translation: CASSPGQGALSNEKLFF. This chain joins TRBV5-1 and TRBJ1-4; 11 nucleotides match TRBD1. This CDR3 contains 17 residues. The germline CDR1 and CDR2 sequences are SGHRS and YFSETQ. V gave up 4 bases and J gave up 3 bases; unmatched junction bases: 8.

The gene calls are TRBV2 and TRBJ1-2; D remains ambiguous. Germline V gene lookup returns CDR1 SNHLY and CDR2 FYNNEI. V lost 1 base to trimming and J lost 7 bases, with 16 bases between them. The CDR3 is made up of 15 amino acids. The CDR3 spells CASSEDPRVEGGYTF. The DNA of the CDR3 is TGTGCCAGCAGTGAAGATCCCCGGGTGGAGGGTGGCTACACCTTC.

V usage is TRBV18 and J usage is TRBJ2-7, with 8 bases fitting TRBD1. This CDR3 region has 14 residues. Germline CDR1 and CDR2: KGHSH and LQKENI. V lost 4 bases and J lost 2; bases outside the gene matches: 4. The chain's CDR3 is CASSRGQGTYEQYF. DNA of the CDR3: TGTGCCAGCTCACGTGGACAGGGAACCTACGAGCAGTACTTC.

The V call is TRBV18, the J call TRBJ2-1; D is perhaps TRBD2 (6 bases). This CDR3 has 11 amino acids. Between the trimmed V and J ends, which lost 6 bases and 8 bases, there was a span of 8 bases. Germline CDR1 KGHSH, CDR2 LQKENI. The CDR3 here is CASSPGDEQFF. The DNA for the CDR3 is TGTGCCAGCTCGCCGGGGGATGAGCAGTTCTTC.

The V call is TRBV5-6, the J call TRBJ2-1; 7 bases align to TRBD1. V shed 4 bases and J 4 bases; nucleotides not matched to a gene: 8. Germline V gene sequence: CDR1 SGHDT, CDR2 YYEEEE. The CDR3 is 15 residues long. The CDR3 loop reads CASSLGQENYNEQFF. CDR3 DNA sequence: TGTGCCAGCAGCCTAGGACAGGAGAATTACAATGAGCAGTTCTTC.

V is TRBV19 and J is TRBJ1-5; 7 bases agree with TRBD1. Germline-derived CDR1 and CDR2 are LNHDA and SQIVND (reference sequence). The CDR3 sequence is 14 residues long. V shed 5 bases, J shed 4 bases, and the junction held 5 bases outside the gene matches. The CDR3 DNA sequence: TGTGCCAGTAGTCTACAGGGGCCAAATCAGCCCCAGCATTTT. Its protein is CASSLQGPNQPQHF.

The chain combines TRBV6-1 with TRBJ1-4, with a possible D match to TRBD1 (6 bases). V was clipped by 2 bases and J by 4 bases, with 11 bases between them. This CDR3 region has 15 residues. CDR1 and CDR2 from the germline V gene are MNHNS and SASEGT. CDR3 in amino acids: CASSEIQGLNEKLFF. In DNA form, the CDR3 reads TGTGCCAGCAGTGAAATACAGGGTCTTAATGAAAAACTGTTTTTT.

J is TRBJ1-1 and V is TRBV6-6, with 7 bases aligning to TRBD1. Per the germline V gene, CDR1 is MNHNY and CDR2 is SVGAGI (reference sequence). The CDR3 consists of 14 residues. Trimming removed 6 bases from V and 4 bases from J; junction bases left unmatched: 8. In DNA form, the CDR3 reads TGTGCCAGCAGCCCACGACAGGGAAGCACTGAAGCTTTCTTT. The encoded protein is CASSPRQGSTEAFF.

V is TRBV5-8 and J is TRBJ1-4; D may be TRBD1 (6 bases). The ends were cut back, 5 bases at V and 8 bases at J, with 16 bases in the middle. Germline V CDR1 and CDR2: SGHTS, YDEGEE. The CDR3 is 14 amino acids. CDR3 sequence (DNA): TGTGCCAGCAGGCGATCGAGGGACAACGAAAAACTGTTTTTT. Translating gives CASRRSRDNEKLFF.

The chain uses TRBV2 and TRBJ2-4; 9 bases match TRBD1. The V gene's germline CDR1 is SNHLY and CDR2 FYNNEI. The length of the CDR3 is 17 residues. V shed 4 bases and J 8 bases; nucleotides not matched to a gene: 15. Here the CDR3 DNA reads TGTGCCAGCAGTGGGAGGGCGGACAGGGGTAGGAGAGACATTCAGTACTTC. Translated, it gives CASSGRADRGRRDIQYF.

J is TRBJ1-3 and V is TRBV7-9; D may be TRBD1 (5 bases). There are 14 residues in the CDR3. Germline-derived CDR1 and CDR2 are SEHNR and FQNEAQ (reference sequence). V was pared by 3 bases and J by 4 bases, with 10 bases between. CDR3 nucleotide sequence: TGTGCCAGCAGCTTGCAGGGAAAGGGAAACACCATATATTTT. This codes for CASSLQGKGNTIYF.

This rearrangement joins TRBV6-1 to TRBJ1-3; D is uncertain. Germline V gene sequence: CDR1 MNHNS, CDR2 SASEGT. This CDR3 comprises 14 residues. The germline V and J ends were trimmed by 2 bases and 8 bases, with 13 bases remaining between them. The CDR3 DNA is TGTGCCAGCAGTGAATTAGAGGAGAAAGACACCATATATTTT. Encoded protein: CASSELEEKDTIYF.

This clone occurred once. This sequence joins TRBV5-1 and TRBJ2-7; TRBD2 matches 14 bases. The CDR3 is 14 amino acids. The junction had 5 bases not matched to a gene; V was cut back by 7 bases and J by 5 bases. CDR1 and CDR2 (germline): SGHRS, YFSETQ. CDR3 bases: TGCGCCAGCCAACCGGGACTAGCGGGAGACGAGCAGTACTTC. Translated: CASQPGLAGDEQYF.

This sequence joins TRBV7-6 and TRBJ2-1; a possible D gene is TRBD2 (7 bases). Germline CDR1 SGHVS, CDR2 FNYEAQ. Deletions cut 0 bases from V and 6 bases from J, with 15 bases between. The CDR3 loop spans 16 amino acids. This CDR3 reads CASSLAGAGVSNEQFF. The CDR3, as DNA: TGTGCCAGCAGCTTAGCGGGGGCGGGAGTGAGCAATGAGCAGTTCTTC.

This clone was seen a single time. The V and J genes are TRBV19 and TRBJ2-7; TRBD1 matches 9 bases. The CDR3 runs to 15 residues. The ends lost 1 base at V and 2 bases at J; junction bases unmatched: 3. Germline loops: CDR1 LNHDA, CDR2 SQIVND (reference sequence). The CDR3 DNA follows: TGTGCCAGTAGTATAGGGGGGACAGGGACCTACGAGCAGTACTTC. Protein product: CASSIGGTGTYEQYF.